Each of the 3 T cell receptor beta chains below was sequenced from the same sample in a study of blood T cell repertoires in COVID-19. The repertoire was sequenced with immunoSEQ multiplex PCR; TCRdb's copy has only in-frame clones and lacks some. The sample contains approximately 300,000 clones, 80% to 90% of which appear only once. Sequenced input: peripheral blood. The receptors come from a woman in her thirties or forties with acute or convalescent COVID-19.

In DNA form, the CDR3 reads TGTGCCAGCAGTTCCGGACAGGGGGATAGCAATCAGCCCCAGCATTTT. Translated, it gives CASSSGQGDSNQPQHF. The chain is built from TRBV28 and TRBJ1-5, with 10 nucleotides matching TRBD1. Germline V gene sequence: CDR1 MDHEN, CDR2 SYDVKM. The ends lost 4 bases at V and 0 bases at J; junction bases unmatched: 3. This CDR3 is 16 amino acids long.

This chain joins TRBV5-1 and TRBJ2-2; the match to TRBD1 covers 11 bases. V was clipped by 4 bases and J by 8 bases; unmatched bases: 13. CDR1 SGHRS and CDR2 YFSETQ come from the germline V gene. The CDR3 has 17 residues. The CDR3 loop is CASSPRTGGPSQGELFF. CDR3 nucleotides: TGCGCCAGCAGCCCACGGACAGGGGGCCCCTCTCAAGGGGAGCTGTTTTTT.

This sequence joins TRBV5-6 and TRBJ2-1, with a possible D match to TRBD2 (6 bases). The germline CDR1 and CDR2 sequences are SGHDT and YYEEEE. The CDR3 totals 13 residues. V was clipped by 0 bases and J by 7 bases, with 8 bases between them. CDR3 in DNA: TGTGCCAGCAGCTTGGCCGGGGGAAATGAGCAGTTCTTC. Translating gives CASSLAGGNEQFF. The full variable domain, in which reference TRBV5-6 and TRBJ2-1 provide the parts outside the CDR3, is DAGVTQSPTHLIKTRGQQVTLRCSPKSGHDTVSWYQQALGQGPQFIFQYYEEEERQRGNFPDRFSGHQFPNYSSELNVNALLLGDSALYLCASSLAGGNEQFFGPGTRLTVL.